The 2 T cell receptor beta chains below all came from one sample that was sequenced in a study of T cells in narcolepsy. Using immunoSEQ multiplex PCR, the repertoire was profiled, and TCRdb retains in-frame clones only, with some absent. The data hold about 24,000 clones, with roughly 85% observed a single time. The sample consisted of memory (CD45RA-) CD4+ T cells from blood. The receptors originated from a human donor in good health.

The chain recombines TRBV6-5 with TRBJ2-3, with TRBD1 identical over 12 bases. V gave up 0 bases and J gave up 6 bases; unmatched junction bases: 4. The V gene's germline CDR1 is MNHEY and CDR2 SVGAGI. CDR3 length equals 16 residues. CDR3 amino acids: CASSYSGTGGRDTQYF. In DNA form, the CDR3 reads TGTGCCAGCAGTTACTCGGGGACAGGGGGCAGGGATACGCAGTATTTT.

The J gene is TRBJ1-1, the V gene TRBV9, with D uncertain. This CDR3 has 16 amino acids. Trimming pared 0 bases from V and 1 base from J, leaving 13 bases between. Germline CDR1 reads SGDLS; CDR2 reads YYNGEE. The CDR3 sequence is CASSVGSRTANTEAFF. The DNA of the CDR3 is TGTGCCAGCAGCGTAGGATCCCGGACCGCGAACACTGAAGCTTTCTTT.